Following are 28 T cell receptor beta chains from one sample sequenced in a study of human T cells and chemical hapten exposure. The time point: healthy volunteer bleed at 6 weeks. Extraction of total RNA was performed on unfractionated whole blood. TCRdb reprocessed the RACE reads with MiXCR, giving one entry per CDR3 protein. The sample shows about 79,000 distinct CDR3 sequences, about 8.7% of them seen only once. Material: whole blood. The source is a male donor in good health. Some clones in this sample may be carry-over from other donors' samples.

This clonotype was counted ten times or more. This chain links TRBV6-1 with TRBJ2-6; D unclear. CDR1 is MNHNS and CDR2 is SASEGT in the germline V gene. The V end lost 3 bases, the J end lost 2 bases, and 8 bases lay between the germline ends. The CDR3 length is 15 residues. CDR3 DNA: TGTGCCAGCAGTGAGAGTGAAACTGGGGCCAACGTCCTGACTTTC. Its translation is CASSESETGANVLTF.

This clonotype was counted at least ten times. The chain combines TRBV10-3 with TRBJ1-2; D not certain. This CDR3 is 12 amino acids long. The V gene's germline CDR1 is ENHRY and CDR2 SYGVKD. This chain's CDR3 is CAISTGNYGYTF. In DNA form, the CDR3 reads TGTGCTATTTCCACCGGTAACTATGGCTACACCTTC.

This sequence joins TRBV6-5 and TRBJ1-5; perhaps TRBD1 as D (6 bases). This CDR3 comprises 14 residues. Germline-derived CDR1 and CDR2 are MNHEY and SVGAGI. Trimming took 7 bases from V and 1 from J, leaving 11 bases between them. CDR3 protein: CASMDQGSNQPQHF. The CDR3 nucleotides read TGTGCCAGCATGGACCAGGGGAGCAATCAGCCCCAGCATTTT.

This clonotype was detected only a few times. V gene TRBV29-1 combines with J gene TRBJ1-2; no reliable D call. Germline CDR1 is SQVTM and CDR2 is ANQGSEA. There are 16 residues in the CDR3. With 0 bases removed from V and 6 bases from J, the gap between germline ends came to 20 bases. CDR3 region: CSVEDGRNPRANGYTF. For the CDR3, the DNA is TGCAGCGTTGAAGATGGCAGAAACCCGAGAGCTAATGGCTACACCTTC.

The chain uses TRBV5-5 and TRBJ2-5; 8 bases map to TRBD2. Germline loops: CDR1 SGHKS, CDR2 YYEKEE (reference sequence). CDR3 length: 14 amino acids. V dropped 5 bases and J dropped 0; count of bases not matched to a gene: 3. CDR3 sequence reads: CASRTLADQETQYF. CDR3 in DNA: TGTGCCAGCAGGACACTAGCGGACCAAGAGACCCAGTACTTC.

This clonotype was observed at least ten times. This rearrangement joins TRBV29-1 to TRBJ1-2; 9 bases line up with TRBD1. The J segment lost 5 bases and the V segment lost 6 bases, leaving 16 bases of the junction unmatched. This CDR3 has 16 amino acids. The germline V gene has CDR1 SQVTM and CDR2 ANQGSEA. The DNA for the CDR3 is TGCAGCGTCACCACGGTACAGGGGGCCGGAGAGTATGGCTACACCTTC. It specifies CSVTTVQGAGEYGYTF.

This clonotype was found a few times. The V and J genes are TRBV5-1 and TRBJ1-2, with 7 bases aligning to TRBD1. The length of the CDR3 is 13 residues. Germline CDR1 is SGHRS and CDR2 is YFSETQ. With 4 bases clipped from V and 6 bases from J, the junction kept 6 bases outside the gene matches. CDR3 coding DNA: TGCGCCAGCAGCCATACCGGGACAGATGGCTACACCTTC. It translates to CASSHTGTDGYTF. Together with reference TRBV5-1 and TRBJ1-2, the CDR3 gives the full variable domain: KAGVTQTPRYLIKTRGQQVTLSCSPISGHRSVSWYQQTPGQGLQFLFEYFSETQRNKGNFPGRFSGRQFSNSRSEMNVSTLELGDSALYLCASSHTGTDGYTFGSGTRLTVV.

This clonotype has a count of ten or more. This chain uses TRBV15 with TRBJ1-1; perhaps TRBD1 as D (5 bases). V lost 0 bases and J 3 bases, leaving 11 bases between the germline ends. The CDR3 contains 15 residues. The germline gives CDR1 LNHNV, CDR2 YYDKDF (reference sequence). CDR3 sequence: CATSREGRVHTEAFF. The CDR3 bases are TGTGCCACCAGCAGAGAGGGCAGGGTGCACACTGAAGCTTTCTTT. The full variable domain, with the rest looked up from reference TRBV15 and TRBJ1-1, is DAMVIQNPRYQVTQFGKPVTLSCSQTLNHNVMYWYQQKSSQAPKLLFHYYDKDFNNEADTPDNFQSRRPNTSFCFLDIRSPGLGDTAMYLCATSREGRVHTEAFFGQGTRLTVV.

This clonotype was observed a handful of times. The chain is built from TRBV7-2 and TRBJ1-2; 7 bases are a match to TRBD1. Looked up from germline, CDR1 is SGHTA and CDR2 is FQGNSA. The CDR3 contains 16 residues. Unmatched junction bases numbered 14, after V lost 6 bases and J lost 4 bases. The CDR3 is CASRPNDREPFYGYTF. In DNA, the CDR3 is TGTGCCAGCAGACCGAATGACAGGGAACCCTTCTATGGCTACACCTTC.

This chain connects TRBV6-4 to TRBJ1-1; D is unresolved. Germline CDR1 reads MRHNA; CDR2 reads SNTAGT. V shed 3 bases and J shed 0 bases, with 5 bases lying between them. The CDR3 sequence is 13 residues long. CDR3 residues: CASSDSMNTEAFF. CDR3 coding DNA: TGTGCCAGCAGTGATAGCATGAACACTGAAGCTTTCTTT.

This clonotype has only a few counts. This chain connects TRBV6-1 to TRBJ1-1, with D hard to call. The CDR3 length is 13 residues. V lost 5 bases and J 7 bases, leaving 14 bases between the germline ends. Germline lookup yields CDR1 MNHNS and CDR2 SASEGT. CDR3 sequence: CASSLSRLIEAFF. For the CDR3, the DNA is TGTGCCAGCAGTTTATCAAGACTTATTGAAGCTTTCTTT.

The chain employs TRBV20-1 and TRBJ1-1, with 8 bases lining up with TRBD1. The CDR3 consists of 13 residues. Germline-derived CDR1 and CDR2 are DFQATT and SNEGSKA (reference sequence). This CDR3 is CRGTGPTAIEAFF. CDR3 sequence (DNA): TGCAGGGGGACAGGTCCTACGGCTATTGAAGCTTTCTTT.

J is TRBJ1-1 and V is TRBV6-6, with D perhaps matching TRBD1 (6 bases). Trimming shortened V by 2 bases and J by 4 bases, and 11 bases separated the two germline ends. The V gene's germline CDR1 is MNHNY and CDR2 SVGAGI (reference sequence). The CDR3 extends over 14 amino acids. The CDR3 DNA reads TGTGCCAGCAGTTACCCCCACAGGGCCACTGAAGCTTTCTTT. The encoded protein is CASSYPHRATEAFF.

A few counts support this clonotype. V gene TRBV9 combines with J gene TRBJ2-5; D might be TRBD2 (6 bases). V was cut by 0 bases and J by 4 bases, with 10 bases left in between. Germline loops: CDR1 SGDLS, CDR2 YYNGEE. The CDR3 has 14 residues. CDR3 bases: TGTGCCAGCAGCGTAGGGGGAGGCCCAGAGACCCAGTACTTC. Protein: CASSVGGGPETQYF.

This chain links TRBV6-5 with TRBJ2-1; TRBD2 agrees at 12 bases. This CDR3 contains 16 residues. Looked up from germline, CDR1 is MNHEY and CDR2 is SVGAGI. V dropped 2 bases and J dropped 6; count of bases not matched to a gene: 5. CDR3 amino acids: CASSYLAGGTGNEQFF. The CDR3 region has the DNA TGTGCCAGCAGTTACCTAGCGGGAGGGACGGGCAATGAGCAGTTCTTC.

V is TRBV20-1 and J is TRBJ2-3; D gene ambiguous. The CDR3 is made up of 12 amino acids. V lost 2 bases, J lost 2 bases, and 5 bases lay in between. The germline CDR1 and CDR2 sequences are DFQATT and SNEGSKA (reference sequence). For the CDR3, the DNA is TGCAGTGCTAGACCTTACACAGATACGCAGTATTTT. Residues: CSARPYTDTQYF.

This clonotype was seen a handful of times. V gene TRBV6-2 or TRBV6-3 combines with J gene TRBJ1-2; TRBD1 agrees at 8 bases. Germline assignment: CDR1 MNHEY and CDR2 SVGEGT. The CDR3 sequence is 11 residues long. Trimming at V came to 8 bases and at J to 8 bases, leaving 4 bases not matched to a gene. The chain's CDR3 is CASQGARGYTF. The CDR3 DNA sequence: TGTGCCAGCCAGGGGGCACGAGGCTACACCTTC.

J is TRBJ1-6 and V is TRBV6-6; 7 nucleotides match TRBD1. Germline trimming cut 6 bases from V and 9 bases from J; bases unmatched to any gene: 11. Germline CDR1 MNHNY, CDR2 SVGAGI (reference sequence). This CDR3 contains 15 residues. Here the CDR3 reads CASSKSTGATSPLHF. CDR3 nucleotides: TGTGCCAGCAGCAAATCCACAGGGGCCACTTCACCCCTCCACTTT.

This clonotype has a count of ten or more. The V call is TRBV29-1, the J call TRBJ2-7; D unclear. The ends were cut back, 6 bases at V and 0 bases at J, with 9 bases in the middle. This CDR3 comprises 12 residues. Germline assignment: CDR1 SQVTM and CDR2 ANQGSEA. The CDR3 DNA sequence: TGCAGCGTAGGCCTCAGCTCCTACGAGCAGTACTTC. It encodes CSVGLSSYEQYF.

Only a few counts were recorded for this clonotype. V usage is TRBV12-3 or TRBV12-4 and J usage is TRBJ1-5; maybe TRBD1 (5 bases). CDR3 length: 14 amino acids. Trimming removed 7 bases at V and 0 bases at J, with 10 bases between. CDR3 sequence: CASTTGSSNQPQHF. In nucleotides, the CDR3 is TGTGCCAGCACTACAGGCTCTAGCAATCAGCCCCAGCATTTT.

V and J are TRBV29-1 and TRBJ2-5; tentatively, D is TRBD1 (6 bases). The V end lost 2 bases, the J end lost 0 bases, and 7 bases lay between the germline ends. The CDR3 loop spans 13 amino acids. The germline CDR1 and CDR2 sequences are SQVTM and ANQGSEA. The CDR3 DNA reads TGCAGCGTTGAACGACAGGACCAAGAGACCCAGTACTTC. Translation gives CSVERQDQETQYF.

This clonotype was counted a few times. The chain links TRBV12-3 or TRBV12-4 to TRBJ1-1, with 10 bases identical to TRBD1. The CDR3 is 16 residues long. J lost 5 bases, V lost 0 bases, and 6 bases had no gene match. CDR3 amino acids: CASSLAPGQGKTEAFF. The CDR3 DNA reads TGTGCCAGCAGTTTAGCGCCGGGACAGGGGAAGACTGAAGCTTTCTTT.

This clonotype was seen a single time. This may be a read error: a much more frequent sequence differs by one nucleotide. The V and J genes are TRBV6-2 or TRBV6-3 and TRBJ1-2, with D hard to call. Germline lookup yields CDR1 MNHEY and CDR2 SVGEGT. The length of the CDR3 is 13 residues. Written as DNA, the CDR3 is TGTGTCAGCAGTTACTTCCTACCTCTCTTCTACACCTTC. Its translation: CVSSYFLPLFYTF.

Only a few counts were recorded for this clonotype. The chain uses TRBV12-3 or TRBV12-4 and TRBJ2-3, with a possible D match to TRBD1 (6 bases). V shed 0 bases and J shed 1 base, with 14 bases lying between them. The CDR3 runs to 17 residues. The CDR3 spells CASSLARTAVGTDTQYF. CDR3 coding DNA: TGTGCCAGCAGTTTAGCCCGGACAGCCGTCGGCACAGATACGCAGTATTTT.

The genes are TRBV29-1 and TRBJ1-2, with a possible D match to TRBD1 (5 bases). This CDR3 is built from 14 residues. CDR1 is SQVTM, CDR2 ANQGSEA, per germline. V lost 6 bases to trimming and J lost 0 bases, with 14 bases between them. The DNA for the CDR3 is TGCAGCGTGACCACGCGACAGACTAACTATGGCTACACCTTC. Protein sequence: CSVTTRQTNYGYTF.

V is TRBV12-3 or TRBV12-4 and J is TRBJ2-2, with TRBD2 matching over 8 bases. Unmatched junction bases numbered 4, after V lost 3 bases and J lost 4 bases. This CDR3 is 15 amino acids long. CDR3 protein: CASSLTSEFTGELFF. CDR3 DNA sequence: TGTGCCAGCAGTTTGACTAGCGAGTTCACCGGGGAGCTGTTTTTT.

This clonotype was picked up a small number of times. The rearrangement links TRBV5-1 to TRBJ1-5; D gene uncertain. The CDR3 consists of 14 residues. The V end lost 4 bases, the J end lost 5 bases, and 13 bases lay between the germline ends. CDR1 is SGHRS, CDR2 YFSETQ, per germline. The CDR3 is CASSKDDGDQPQHF. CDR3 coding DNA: TGCGCCAGCAGCAAGGACGACGGGGATCAGCCCCAGCATTTT.

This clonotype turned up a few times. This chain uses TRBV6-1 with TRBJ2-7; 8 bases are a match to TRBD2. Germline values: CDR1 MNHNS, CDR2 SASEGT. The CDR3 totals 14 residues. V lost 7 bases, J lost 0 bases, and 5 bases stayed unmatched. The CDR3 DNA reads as TGTGCCAGCAACACGGGGGGGAGCTCCTACGAGCAGTACTTC. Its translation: CASNTGGSSYEQYF.